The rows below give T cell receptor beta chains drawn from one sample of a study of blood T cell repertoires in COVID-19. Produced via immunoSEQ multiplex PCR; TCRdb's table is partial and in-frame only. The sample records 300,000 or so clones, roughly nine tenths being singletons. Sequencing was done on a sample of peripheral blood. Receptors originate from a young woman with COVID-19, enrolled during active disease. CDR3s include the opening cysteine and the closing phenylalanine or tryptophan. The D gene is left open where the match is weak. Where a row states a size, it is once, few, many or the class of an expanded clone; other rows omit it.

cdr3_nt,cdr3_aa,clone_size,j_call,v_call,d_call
TGCGCCAGCAGCCAAGTGCGGCTAGCGGGAGGTCCCTACGAGCAGTACTTC,CASSQVRLAGGPYEQYF,few,TRBJ2-7,TRBV4-1,TRBD2
TGTGCCAGCAGGGTCGGTGCAGGCTATGGCTACACCTTC,CASRVGAGYGYTF,-,TRBJ1-2,TRBV2,-
TGTGCCAGCTCACCAGACAGGGATGACTACGAGCAGTACTTC,CASSPDRDDYEQYF,-,TRBJ2-7,TRBV18,TRBD1
TGTGCCAGCAGCTTAACAGGGAACACTGAAGCTTTCTTT,CASSLTGNTEAFF,-,TRBJ1-1,TRBV7-9,-
TGTGCCAGTAGCCAGGGTAACGGCAATCAGCCCCAGCATTTT,CASSQGNGNQPQHF,few,TRBJ1-5,TRBV19,-
TGTGCCAGCAGCCCACGGACAGGGCTAGGGGAGCAGTACTTC,CASSPRTGLGEQYF,-,TRBJ2-7,TRBV5-4,TRBD1
TGTGCCAGCAGCTTAGGAGGGAATGATGGCTACACCTTC,CASSLGGNDGYTF,-,TRBJ1-2,TRBV11-2,-
TGTGCCAGCAGCTTAGTCGTTCAGTACACAGATACGCAGTATTTT,CASSLVVQYTDTQYF,-,TRBJ2-3,TRBV11-2,-
TGTGCTAGTGGTTTGGGGGACAGGGGGAGGTTAGATACGCAGTATTTT,CASGLGDRGRLDTQYF,-,TRBJ2-3,TRBV12-5,TRBD1
TGCGCCAGCAGCTTGGATACTCGAGATCAGCCCCAGCATTTT,CASSLDTRDQPQHF,-,TRBJ1-5,TRBV5-1,-
TGTGCCAGCAGTGAAGGAGGGGGAGGGTATGGCTACACCTTC,CASSEGGGGYGYTF,-,TRBJ1-2,TRBV25-1,-
TGTGCCAGCAGTCCTCAACTAGAGTACGAGACCCAGTACTTC,CASSPQLEYETQYF,-,TRBJ2-5,TRBV27,-
TGTGCCAGCAGTCTTCCAGGGGGCTACTCCTCTGGAAACACCATATATTTT,CASSLPGGYSSGNTIYF,-,TRBJ1-3,TRBV6-6,TRBD1
TGCAGGGCCACAGAGACCTACGAGCAGTACTTC,CRATETYEQYF,-,TRBJ2-7,TRBV20-1,-
TGCGCCAGCAGCTTGGGTGACAGCAAAATTAGCAATCAGCCCCAGCATTTT,CASSLGDSKISNQPQHF,-,TRBJ1-5,TRBV5-1,-
TGTGCCAGCTCTCGGCAGGGAGGAGGCACCGGGGAGCTGTTTTTT,CASSRQGGGTGELFF,once,TRBJ2-2,TRBV6-5,-
TGCAGCGTTGAAAGGGGACTAACATCTGAAGCTTTCTTT,CSVERGLTSEAFF,-,TRBJ1-1,TRBV29-1,-
TGTGCCTGGGGAGGGACAGGGGAATCACCCCTCCACTTT,CAWGGTGESPLHF,-,TRBJ1-6,TRBV30,TRBD1
TGTGCCAGCAGCTCGGGACAGGGTAGTACTGAAGCTTTCTTT,CASSSGQGSTEAFF,-,TRBJ1-1,TRBV7-9,TRBD1
TGTGCCAGCAGCCCACAGCCGGGACAGGGTCAGCCCCAGCATTTT,CASSPQPGQGQPQHF,-,TRBJ1-5,TRBV6-6,TRBD1
TGTGCCAGCACCAACCCCGGGACAGGGATCTCTGGGGCCAACGTCCTGACTTTC,CASTNPGTGISGANVLTF,-,TRBJ2-6,TRBV28,TRBD1
TGTGCCAGCGAAGGAGGGGCGGATACGCAGTATTTT,CASEGGADTQYF,-,TRBJ2-3,TRBV11-2,-
TGTGCCAGCAGCCAGGACGGAGGGGACACCGGGGAGCTGTTTTTT,CASSQDGGDTGELFF,-,TRBJ2-2,TRBV2,-
TGTGCCAGCAGCCCTTATACAGGGGGCAAAGGGAACGAGCAGTACTTC,CASSPYTGGKGNEQYF,-,TRBJ2-7,TRBV6-2/TRBV6-3,TRBD1
TGTGCCAGCTCACCGGGACTAGTAGACGACGAGCAGTACTTC,CASSPGLVDDEQYF,-,TRBJ2-7,TRBV18,TRBD2
TGTGCCAGCAGCTTACAACCGGGACAGGGGAATCAGCCCCAGCATTTT,CASSLQPGQGNQPQHF,-,TRBJ1-5,TRBV5-5,TRBD1
TGTGCCACCAGCAGGGGACAGGCGATACTCTATGGCTACACCTTC,CATSRGQAILYGYTF,-,TRBJ1-2,TRBV15,TRBD1
TGTGCCAGCAGTGAAGCGAGGGACTCTTACCCGAATAGCGGCTACACCTTC,CASSEARDSYPNSGYTF,once,TRBJ1-2,TRBV6-1,-
TGTGCCAGCAGATACGGGACAGCGAATTCACCCCTCCACTTT,CASRYGTANSPLHF,-,TRBJ1-6,TRBV28,TRBD1